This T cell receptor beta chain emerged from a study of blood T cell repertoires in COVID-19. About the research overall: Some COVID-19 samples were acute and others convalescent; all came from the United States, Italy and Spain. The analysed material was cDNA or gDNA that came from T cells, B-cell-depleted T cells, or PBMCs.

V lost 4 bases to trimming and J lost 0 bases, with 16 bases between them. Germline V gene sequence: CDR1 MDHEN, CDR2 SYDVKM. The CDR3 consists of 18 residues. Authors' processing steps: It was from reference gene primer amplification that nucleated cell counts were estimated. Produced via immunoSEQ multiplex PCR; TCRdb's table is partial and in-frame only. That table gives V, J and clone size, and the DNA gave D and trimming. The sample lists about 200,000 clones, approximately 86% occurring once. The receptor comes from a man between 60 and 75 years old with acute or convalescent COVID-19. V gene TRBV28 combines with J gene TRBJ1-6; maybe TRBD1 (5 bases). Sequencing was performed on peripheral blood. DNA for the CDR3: TGTGCCAGCAGTTGGCAGGGCTTTGGGGCCTCCTATAATTCACCCCTCCACTTT. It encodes CASSWQGFGASYNSPLHF.